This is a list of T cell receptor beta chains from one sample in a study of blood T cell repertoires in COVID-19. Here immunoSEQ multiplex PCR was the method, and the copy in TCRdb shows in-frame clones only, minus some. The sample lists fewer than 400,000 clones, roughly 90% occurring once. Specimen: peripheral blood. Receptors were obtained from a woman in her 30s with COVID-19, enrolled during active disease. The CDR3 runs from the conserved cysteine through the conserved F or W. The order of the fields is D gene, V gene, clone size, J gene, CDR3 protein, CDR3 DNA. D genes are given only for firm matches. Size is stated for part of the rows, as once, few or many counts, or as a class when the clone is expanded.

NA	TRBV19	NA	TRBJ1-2	CASSLQDYSYGYTF	TGTGCCAGTAGCCTACAGGATTACTCCTATGGCTACACCTTC
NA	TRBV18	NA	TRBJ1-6	CASSQEIRGPSYNSPLHF	TGTGCCAGCTCACAAGAAATCAGGGGTCCCTCCTATAATTCACCCCTCCACTTT
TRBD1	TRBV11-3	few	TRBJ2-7	CASSSRTGNSYEQYF	TGTGCCAGCAGCTCCCGGACAGGGAACTCGTACGAGCAGTACTTC
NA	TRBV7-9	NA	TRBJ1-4	CASSLGAGPPDEKLFF	TGTGCCAGCAGCTTAGGGGCTGGGCCACCGGATGAAAAACTGTTTTTT
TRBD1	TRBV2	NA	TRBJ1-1	CASHLLGTGLAEAFF	TGTGCCAGCCATCTACTTGGGACAGGGCTGGCTGAAGCTTTCTTT
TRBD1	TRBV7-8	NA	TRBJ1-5	CASSRETGSQPQHF	TGTGCCAGCAGCCGTGAGACAGGGTCCCAGCCCCAGCATTTT
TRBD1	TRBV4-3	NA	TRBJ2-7	CASSQDWPDRGYEQYF	TGCGCCAGCAGCCAAGATTGGCCGGACAGGGGTTACGAGCAGTACTTC
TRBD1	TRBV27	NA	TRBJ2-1	CASTLDRAPVNEQFF	TGTGCCAGCACCCTTGACAGGGCCCCAGTCAATGAGCAGTTCTTC
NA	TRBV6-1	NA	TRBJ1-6	CASSEPGALGNSPLHF	TGTGCCAGCAGTGAACCGGGAGCCCTTGGAAATTCACCCCTCCACTTT
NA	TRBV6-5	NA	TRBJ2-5	CASSYSAGGETQYF	TGTGCCAGCAGTTACTCGGCAGGGGGGGAGACCCAGTACTTC
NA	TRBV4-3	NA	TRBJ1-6	CASSQGLSSYNSPLHF	TGCGCCAGCAGCCAAGGTCTGAGCTCCTATAATTCACCCCTCCACTTT
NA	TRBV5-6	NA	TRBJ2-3	CASSLASATDTQYF	TGTGCCAGCAGCTTGGCTAGCGCGACAGATACGCAGTATTTT
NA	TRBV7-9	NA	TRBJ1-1	CASSGRDAKGVEAFF	TGTGCCAGCAGCGGCCGGGACGCCAAGGGGGTCGAAGCTTTCTTT
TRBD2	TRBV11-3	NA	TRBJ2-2	CASSLRVAGGRGTGELFF	TGTGCCAGCAGCCTTCGGGTAGCGGGGGGGCGAGGGACCGGGGAGCTGTTTTTT
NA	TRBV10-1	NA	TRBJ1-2	CASSPGDNYGYTF	TGCGCCAGCTCGCCTGGAGATAACTATGGCTACACCTTC
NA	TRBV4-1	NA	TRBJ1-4	CASSRGESSDEKLFF	TGCGCCAGCAGCCGAGGAGAGTCCAGCGATGAAAAACTGTTTTTT
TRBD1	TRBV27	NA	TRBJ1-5	CASSSYSTGGFSNQPQHF	TGTGCCAGCAGTTCCTATTCGACAGGGGGCTTCAGCAATCAGCCCCAGCATTTT
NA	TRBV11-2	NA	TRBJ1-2	CASSLDGRARNYGYTF	TGTGCCAGCAGCTTAGATGGGAGGGCCCGTAACTATGGCTACACCTTC
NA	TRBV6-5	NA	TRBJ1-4	CASSRRGEKLFF	TGTGCCAGCAGTCGCAGGGGTGAAAAACTGTTTTTT
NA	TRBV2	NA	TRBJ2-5	CASSDGLDRAQYF	TGTGCCAGCAGCGACGGACTGGACCGGGCCCAGTACTTC
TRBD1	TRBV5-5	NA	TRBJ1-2	CASSQGTGGNGYTF	TGTGCCAGCAGCCAAGGGACAGGGGGGAATGGCTACACCTTC
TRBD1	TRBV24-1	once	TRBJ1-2	CATSDPDRAGYGYTF	TGTGCCACCAGTGACCCGGACAGGGCAGGCTATGGCTACACCTTC
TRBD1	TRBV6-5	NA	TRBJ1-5	CASSQQGVGQPQHF	TGTGCCAGCAGCCAGCAGGGGGTCGGCCAGCCCCAGCATTTT
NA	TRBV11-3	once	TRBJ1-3	CASSFSRTPAIYF	TGTGCCAGCAGCTTTAGCAGAACGCCGGCCATATATTTT
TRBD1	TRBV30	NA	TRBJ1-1	CAWDRDAEAFF	TGTGCCTGGGACAGGGATGCTGAAGCTTTCTTT
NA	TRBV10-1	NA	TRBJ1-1	CASKARENTEAFF	TGCGCCAGCAAGGCCAGGGAAAACACTGAAGCTTTCTTT
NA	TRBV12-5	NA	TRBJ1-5	CASGLLQGGNQPQHF	TGTGCTAGTGGTTTGTTACAGGGCGGAAATCAGCCCCAGCATTTT
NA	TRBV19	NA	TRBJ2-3	CASSPGDTQYF	TGTGCCAGTAGTCCCGGTGATACGCAGTATTTT
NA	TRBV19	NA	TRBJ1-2	CASSPSARELDYGYTF	TGTGCCAGTAGCCCAAGCGCGAGGGAGTTGGACTATGGCTACACCTTC
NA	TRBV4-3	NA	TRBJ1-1	CASSQVIQVNTEAFF	TGCGCCAGCAGCCAGGTGATTCAGGTGAACACTGAAGCTTTCTTT
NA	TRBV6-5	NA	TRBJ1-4	CASGRSGMRNEKLFF	TGTGCCAGCGGTAGATCCGGTATGCGGAATGAAAAACTGTTTTTT
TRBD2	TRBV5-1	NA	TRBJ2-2	CASSSLTSGAGELFF	TGCGCCAGCAGCTCCCTGACTAGCGGGGCTGGGGAGCTGTTTTTT
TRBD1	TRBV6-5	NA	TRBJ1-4	CASRFTGTGFEKLFF	TGTGCCAGCAGATTCACCGGGACAGGGTTCGAAAAACTGTTTTTT
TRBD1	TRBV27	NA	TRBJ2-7	CASSIGPGQGGYEQYF	TGTGCCAGCAGCATCGGACCGGGACAGGGCGGCTACGAGCAGTACTTC
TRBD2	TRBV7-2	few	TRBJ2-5	CASSLAGGGETQYF	TGTGCCAGCAGCTTAGCGGGGGGAGGGGAGACCCAGTACTTC
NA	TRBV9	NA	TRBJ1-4	CASSLGTSDEKLFF	TGTGCCAGCAGCCTAGGGACATCCGATGAAAAACTGTTTTTT
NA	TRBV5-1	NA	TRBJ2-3	CASSPEGFTDTQYF	TGCGCCAGCAGCCCGGAGGGGTTCACAGATACGCAGTATTTT
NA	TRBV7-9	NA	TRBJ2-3	CASSPQEAGSTDTQYF	TGTGCCAGCAGCCCGCAGGAGGCCGGCAGCACAGATACGCAGTATTTT
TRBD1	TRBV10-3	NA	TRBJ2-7	CAITPGTGYYEQYF	TGTGCCATCACTCCCGGGACAGGGTACTACGAGCAGTACTTC
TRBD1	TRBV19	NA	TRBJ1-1	CASSTGTGSGAEAFF	TGTGCCAGTAGTACCGGGACAGGCTCGGGGGCTGAAGCTTTCTTT
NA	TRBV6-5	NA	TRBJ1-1	CASSYLGAPTEAFF	TGTGCCAGCAGTTACTTAGGGGCGCCCACTGAAGCTTTCTTT
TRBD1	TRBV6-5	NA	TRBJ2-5	CASSPGRQGSETQYF	TGTGCCAGCAGCCCCGGGCGACAGGGGTCGGAGACCCAGTACTTC
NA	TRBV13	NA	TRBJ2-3	CASSKGDTDTQYF	TGTGCCAGCAGCAAGGGGGACACAGATACGCAGTATTTT
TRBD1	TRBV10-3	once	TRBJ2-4	CAISGPGTENIQYF	TGTGCCATCAGCGGACCTGGGACAGAAAACATTCAGTACTTC
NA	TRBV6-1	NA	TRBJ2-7	CASSDGPEGYEQYF	TGTGCCAGCAGTGATGGGCCGGAGGGTTACGAGCAGTACTTC
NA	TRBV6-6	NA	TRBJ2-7	CASSYSFAGKSYEQYF	TGTGCCAGCAGTTACTCATTCGCAGGGAAATCCTACGAGCAGTACTTC
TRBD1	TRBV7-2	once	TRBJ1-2	CASSLALGTGIYGYTF	TGTGCCAGCAGCTTAGCGCTGGGGACAGGTATCTATGGCTACACCTTC
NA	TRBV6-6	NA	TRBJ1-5	CASSFDSSNQPQHF	TGTGCCAGCAGCTTCGACAGTAGCAATCAGCCCCAGCATTTT
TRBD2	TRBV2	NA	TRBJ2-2	CASSPLSGGPRTGELFF	TGTGCCAGCAGTCCCTTGTCGGGGGGGCCGCGGACCGGGGAGCTGTTTTTT
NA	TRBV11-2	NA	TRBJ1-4	CASSRGNEKLFF	TGTGCCAGCAGCCGGGGTAACGAAAAACTGTTTTTT
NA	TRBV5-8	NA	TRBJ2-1	CASSYGGTNEQFF	TGTGCCAGCAGCTACGGGGGTACGAATGAGCAGTTCTTC
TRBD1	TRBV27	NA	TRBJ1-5	CASSPGTGLNQPQHF	TGTGCCAGCAGTCCCGGGACAGGTCTCAATCAGCCCCAGCATTTT
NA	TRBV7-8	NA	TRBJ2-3	CASSLARGWVDTQYF	TGTGCCAGCAGCTTAGCGCGCGGCTGGGTAGATACGCAGTATTTT
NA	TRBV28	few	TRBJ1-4	CASSPIVNEKLFF	TGTGCCAGCAGTCCTATTGTTAATGAAAAACTGTTTTTT